This TCR beta chain comes out of a study of regulatory T cells in long-lasting Graves disease. Study summary: Disease was considered persistent Graves' disease after over 5 years of antithyroid drugs (with positive TSH receptor antibodies). Overall study results and limits: Among persistent patients, a larger number of public clonotypes were shared (2,741) than among newly diagnosed patients (more than 850). Persistent disease preferred TRBV28, TRBJ1-2 and TRBJ2-5.

This clonotype was seen only a few times. No antigen is known for it. CDR3 length: 15 residues. V lost 6 bases and J 0 bases, leaving 11 bases between the germline ends. Germline CDR1 and CDR2: MNHNS and SASEGT. Time point specified: persistent/refractory GD, antithyroid drugs over 5 years with positive TRAb. Isolated PBMC RNA provided the starting material for the TCR library. It was an endocrinology department in Xi'an, China, that provided the patients. TCR beta libraries were built with iRepertoire HTBI primers and Arm-PCR of CDR3 regions. TCRdb passed the multiplex PCR reads through MiXCR, listing each CDR3 protein once. The repertoire includes over 650,000 distinct CDR3 sequences, approximately 31% of them detected once, and under 55% sits in the top ten.

The receptor was derived from a female donor with Graves disease. The sequencing used peripheral blood mononuclear cells (PBMCs), collected when the disease was refractory, from a patient treated with antithyroid drugs. V and J are TRBV6-1 and TRBJ2-2; unclear D gene. The DNA of the CDR3 is TGTGCCAGCAGCCTACTACCCTCGAACACCGGGGAGCTGTTTTTT. It translates to CASSLLPSNTGELFF.